The 26 T cell receptor beta chains in this list originate from one sample, sequenced in a study of Ad26.COV2.S vaccination and SARS-CoV-2 variants. Specified treatment: around 19 received Ad26.COV2.S at low or high dose, single or two shots; roughly five received placebo; per-sample allocation not given. Sampling occurred on day 63 after the first vaccine or placebo injection. Sequenced by immunoSEQ multiplex PCR; TCRdb stores in-frame clones only, minus some. The table shows hundreds of thousands of clones, with about four fifths occurring only once. The specimen comprised peripheral blood, sampled in a trial of Ad26.COV2.S vaccine versus placebo. The receptors were gathered from a person between 18 and 65 years old who received the Ad26.COV2.S COVID-19 vaccine or a placebo.

V is TRBV11-3 and J is TRBJ1-3; a weak D match, TRBD1 (5 bases). CDR1 is SGHNT and CDR2 is YENEEA in the germline V gene. This CDR3 is built from 15 residues. V was clipped by 0 bases and J by 8 bases, with 14 bases between them. In nucleotides, the CDR3 is TGTGCCAGCAGCTTAGATCGGGGCGCGGCCCACACCATATATTTT. As protein: CASSLDRGAAHTIYF.

The rearrangement links TRBV11-2 to TRBJ2-2; D assignment may be TRBD1 or TRBD2 (5 bases each). The CDR3 is made up of 15 amino acids. With 2 bases removed from V and 2 bases from J, the gap between germline ends came to 9 bases. Germline lookup yields CDR1 SGHAT and CDR2 FQNNGV. The DNA of the CDR3 is TGTGCCAGCAGCTTATGGGGGAGCAACACCGGGGAGCTGTTTTTT. Its protein is CASSLWGSNTGELFF.

J is TRBJ2-1 and V is TRBV6-5; D is perhaps TRBD2 (5 bases). V lost 5 bases, J lost 0 bases, and 11 bases lay in between. CDR3 length equals 15 residues. The germline V gene encodes CDR1 MNHEY and CDR2 SVGAGI. Here the CDR3 reads CASSKDFSSYNEQFF. The CDR3 region has the DNA TGTGCCAGCAGTAAGGACTTTAGCTCCTACAATGAGCAGTTCTTC.

This chain uses TRBV7-6 with TRBJ1-1, with unresolved D. The CDR3 is made up of 15 amino acids. The germline CDR1 and CDR2 sequences are SGHVS and FNYEAQ. V lost 1 base and J 3 bases, leaving 12 bases between the germline ends. CDR3 protein: CASSLVLGGDTEAFF. CDR3 DNA: TGTGCCAGCAGCTTAGTCTTGGGCGGGGACACTGAAGCTTTCTTT. Drawing the rest from reference TRBV7-6 and TRBJ1-1, the complete variable domain is GAGVSQSPRYKVTKRGQDVALRCDPISGHVSLYWYRQALGQGPEFLTYFNYEAQQDKSGLPNDRFSAERPEGSISTLTIQRTEQRDSAMYRCASSLVLGGDTEAFFGQGTRLTVV.

This clone was picked up a small number of times. CDR3: CASSEQQIEKLFF. The CDR3 DNA sequence: TGTGCCAGCAGTGAACAGCAGATCGAAAAACTGTTTTTT. The chain recombines TRBV6-1 with TRBJ1-4; no clear D gene. The germline CDR1 and CDR2 sequences are MNHNS and SASEGT. Trimming took off 2 bases at V and 8 bases at J, with 9 bases between the two ends. CDR3 length: 13 amino acids.

In this sample, this clone turned up once. This chain joins TRBV10-3 and TRBJ2-3; 8 nucleotides match TRBD2. Germline V CDR1 and CDR2: ENHRY, SYGVKD. The junction had 2 bases not matched to a gene; V was cut back by 2 bases and J by 4 bases. The CDR3 has 14 residues. Here the CDR3 reads CAISEISGADTQYF. The CDR3 DNA is TGTGCCATCAGTGAGATTAGCGGGGCAGATACGCAGTATTTT.

Turning to this clone: A junction end diverges from the germline sequence, so it may reflect a read error. The chain carries TRBV7-2 and TRBJ1-5, with D perhaps matching TRBD1 (5 bases). Germline lookup yields CDR1 SGHTA and CDR2 FQGNSA. CDR3 length equals 14 residues. Written as DNA, the CDR3 is TGTGCCAGCAGCTTACGGGGCAGGAATCAACCCCAGCATTTT. Translated, it gives CASSLRGRNQPQHF.

V gene TRBV11-2 combines with J gene TRBJ2-5, with D possibly called TRBD1 or TRBD2 (5 bases each). The CDR3 has 14 residues. Germline assignment: CDR1 SGHAT and CDR2 FQNNGV. V was clipped by 5 bases and J by 0 bases, with 10 bases between them. In nucleotides, the CDR3 is TGTGCCAGCAGCCCTGGGACGAACCAAGAGACCCAGTACTTC. Encoded protein: CASSPGTNQETQYF.

J is TRBJ2-5 and V is TRBV5-4; TRBD1 matches at 11 bases. J gave up 3 bases and V 2 bases, and 3 bases lay outside the gene matches. This CDR3 region has 15 residues. CDR1 is SGHNT and CDR2 is YYREEE in the germline V gene (reference sequence). The CDR3 DNA reads as TGTGCCAGCAGCTTTGGGGGACAGGGGGAAGAGACCCAGTACTTC. Protein sequence: CASSFGGQGEETQYF.

The CDR3 region has the DNA TGTGCCAGCAGTTACTCCGCAGGGGGCGCGTCCTACGAGCAGTACTTC. It encodes CASSYSAGGASYEQYF. The chain employs TRBV6-5 and TRBJ2-7; 8 positions agree with TRBD1. The CDR3 is made up of 16 amino acids. Germline V gene sequence: CDR1 MNHEY, CDR2 SVGAGI. Trimming removed 0 bases from V and 1 base from J; junction bases left unmatched: 5.

The sample holds a few counts of this clone. The chain links TRBV5-1 to TRBJ2-5; D call uncertain. CDR1 is SGHRS and CDR2 is YFSETQ in the germline V gene. V lost 0 bases to trimming and J lost 1 base, with 7 bases between them. CDR3 size: 14 residues. In nucleotides, the CDR3 is TGCGCCAGCAGCTTGGGCCCGACCCAAGAGACCCAGTACTTC. It translates to CASSLGPTQETQYF.

Note on this clone: A junction boundary mismatches the germline segment, possibly from a read error. The chain employs TRBV30 and TRBJ2-7, with D possibly being TRBD1 (7 bases). The CDR3 spans 12 residues. Germline-derived CDR1 and CDR2 are GTSNPN and SVGIG (reference sequence). Here the CDR3 DNA reads TGTGCCTGGAGTGTAGGAGGGGGCAGGGCGGTCTTC. Protein product: CAWSVGGGRAVF.

This sequence joins TRBV28 and TRBJ1-5; D possibly corresponds to TRBD1 (5 bases). Germline CDR1 MDHEN, CDR2 SYDVKM. The CDR3 consists of 17 residues. Deletions cut 3 bases from V and 1 base from J, with 16 bases between. DNA of the CDR3: TGTGCCAGCAGTTTTAGGATGAGGGGAGGCAGCAATCAGCCCCAGCATTTT. This sequence encodes CASSFRMRGGSNQPQHF.

The genes are TRBV4-1 and TRBJ2-3, with D unclear. With 2 bases removed from V and 7 bases from J, the gap between germline ends came to 7 bases. This CDR3 spans 12 amino acids. The V gene's germline CDR1 is MGHRA and CDR2 YSYEKL. CDR3 residues: CASSQSQHTQYF. In DNA, the CDR3 is TGCGCCAGCAGCCAATCCCAGCATACGCAGTATTTT.

CDR3 sequence: CAGGEATETQYF. CDR3 bases: TGTGCCGGGGGGGAGGCAACAGAGACCCAGTACTTC. This chain uses TRBV6-5 with TRBJ2-5, with TRBD2 matching 7 bases. This CDR3 spans 12 amino acids. Germline V gene data show CDR1 as MNHEY and CDR2 as SVGAGI. The ends lost 11 bases at V and 4 bases at J; junction bases unmatched: 7.

V gene TRBV11-2 combines with J gene TRBJ1-1; D gene uncertain. The CDR3 is 13 residues long. Looked up from germline, CDR1 is SGHAT and CDR2 is FQNNGV. V lost 3 bases to trimming and J lost 1 base, with 6 bases between them. The CDR3 DNA is TGTGCCAGCAGCTTCGGGAAGAACACTGAAGCTTTCTTT. It translates to CASSFGKNTEAFF. Based on the CDR3 plus reference TRBV11-2 and TRBJ1-1, the full variable domain is EAGVAQSPRYKIIEKRQSVAFWCNPISGHATLYWYQQILGQGPKLLIQFQNNGVVDDSQLPKDRFSAERLKGVDSTLKIQPAKLEDSAVYLCASSFGKNTEAFFGQGTRLTVV.

The rearrangement joins TRBV24-1 to TRBJ1-5, with D unclear. Germline V gives CDR1 KGHDR, CDR2 SFDVKD. Deletions cut 2 bases from V and 6 bases from J, with 10 bases between. The CDR3 spans 14 residues. CDR3 DNA: TGTGCCACCAGTGATTCGCGAGGACGTCAGCCCCAGCATTTT. Translation gives CATSDSRGRQPQHF.

The chain recombines TRBV5-4 with TRBJ1-6; perhaps TRBD1 as D (6 bases). The ends were cut back, 4 bases at V and 10 bases at J, with 12 bases in the middle. The length of the CDR3 is 13 residues. Germline values: CDR1 SGHNT, CDR2 YYREEE (reference sequence). The DNA for the CDR3 is TGTGCCAGCAGCCAGGACAGTCCCTCACCCCTCCACTTT. It is translated as CASSQDSPSPLHF.

On this clone: Distinct nucleotide sequences in the sample also encode this CDR3. This rearrangement joins TRBV19 to TRBJ2-7; 9 nucleotides line up with TRBD2. Per the germline V gene, CDR1 is LNHDA and CDR2 is SQIVND (reference sequence). V gave up 6 bases and J gave up 2 bases; unmatched junction bases: 5. This CDR3 spans 14 amino acids. CDR3 DNA: TGTGCCAGTAGCCCGACTAGCGGACCCTACGAGCAGTACTTC. It specifies CASSPTSGPYEQYF.

In nucleotides, the CDR3 is TGTGCCAGCAGCCCGAGGGCAGACCCCTACGAGCAGTACTTC. As protein: CASSPRADPYEQYF. The chain has TRBV5-5 and TRBJ2-7; D is perhaps TRBD2 (5 bases). The CDR3 runs 14 residues. The ends were cut back, 4 bases at V and 2 bases at J, with 13 bases in the middle. Germline loops: CDR1 SGHKS, CDR2 YYEKEE (reference sequence).

This chain uses TRBV7-2 with TRBJ1-4; D might be TRBD1 (5 bases). V was pared by 4 bases and J by 7 bases, with 10 bases between. The germline V gene has CDR1 SGHTA and CDR2 FQGNSA. CDR3 length equals 13 residues. In nucleotides, the CDR3 is TGTGCCAGCAGCTGGGGCGGATTTGAAAAACTGTTTTTT. Translated, it gives CASSWGGFEKLFF.

This sequence joins TRBV15 and TRBJ2-7; 8 nucleotides align to TRBD2. Germline V gene data show CDR1 as LNHNV and CDR2 as YYDKDF (reference sequence). The CDR3 runs 13 residues. With 5 bases clipped from V and 6 bases from J, the junction kept 6 bases outside the gene matches. The DNA for the CDR3 is TGTGCCACCAGCTTTCAGGCGGGAGGCGAGCAGTACTTC. Translating it yields CATSFQAGGEQYF. The variable domain in full, with the rest retrieved from reference TRBV15 and TRBJ2-7, is DAMVIQNPRYQVTQFGKPVTLSCSQTLNHNVMYWYQQKSSQAPKLLFHYYDKDFNNEADTPDNFQSRRPNTSFCFLDIRSPGLGDTAMYLCATSFQAGGEQYFGPGTRLTVT.

The chain uses TRBV27 and TRBJ1-2; D gene unclear. CDR1 MNHEY and CDR2 SMNVEV come from the germline V gene (reference sequence). The CDR3 is 13 amino acids. The CDR3 sequence is CARPIGRVYGYTF. The DNA for the CDR3 is TGTGCGCGACCCATCGGGCGAGTCTATGGCTACACCTTC.

The rearrangement links TRBV12-3 or TRBV12-4 to TRBJ2-4; D is ambiguous. V was clipped by 8 bases and J by 4 bases, with 9 bases between them. The CDR3 is made up of 12 amino acids. Here the CDR3 reads CASLSGKNIQYF. CDR3 nucleotides: TGTGCCAGCCTCTCCGGGAAAAACATTCAGTACTTC.

V is TRBV4-1 and J is TRBJ2-1; 8 positions match TRBD2. With V trimmed by 1 base and J by 5 bases, 7 bases remained unmatched. The germline V gene has CDR1 MGHRA and CDR2 YSYEKL. The CDR3 loop spans 16 amino acids. The CDR3 coding sequence is TGCGCCAGCAGCCAAGCTACCGGGACTAGTGACAATGAGCAGTTCTTC. It translates to CASSQATGTSDNEQFF.

Only a few counts were recorded for this clone. The rearrangement joins TRBV7-9 to TRBJ1-1; TRBD1 matches 9 bases. There are 14 residues in the CDR3. Trimming took 5 bases from V and 5 from J; bases not matched to a gene: 6. The germline CDR1 and CDR2 sequences are SEHNR and FQNEAQ (reference sequence). The CDR3 DNA is TGTGCCAGCAGCCGTCGACAGGGGGGTACTGAAGCTTTCTTT. It translates to CASSRRQGGTEAFF.